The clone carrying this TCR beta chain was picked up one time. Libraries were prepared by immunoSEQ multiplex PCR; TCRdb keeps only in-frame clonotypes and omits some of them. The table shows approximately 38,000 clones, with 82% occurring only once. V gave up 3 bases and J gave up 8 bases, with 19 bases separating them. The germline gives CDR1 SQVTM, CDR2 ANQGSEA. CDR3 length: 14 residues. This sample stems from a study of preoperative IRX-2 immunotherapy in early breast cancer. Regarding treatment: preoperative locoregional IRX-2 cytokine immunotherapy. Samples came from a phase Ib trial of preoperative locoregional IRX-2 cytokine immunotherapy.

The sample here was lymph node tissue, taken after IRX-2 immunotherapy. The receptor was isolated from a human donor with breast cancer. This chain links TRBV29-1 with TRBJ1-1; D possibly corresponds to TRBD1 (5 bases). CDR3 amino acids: CSVETNPRVEEAFF. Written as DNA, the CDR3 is TGCAGCGTTGAGACGAACCCCAGGGTGGAAGAAGCTTTCTTT.